These 27 T cell receptor beta chains originate from one sample sequenced in a study of T cell responses to AZD1222 COVID-19 vaccine. Profiled with immunoSEQ multiplex PCR; TCRdb holds only in-frame clones, not every one. The table has some 130,000 clones, 85% to 90% seen once. This material consisted of peripheral blood, taken on day 0 of AZD1222 vaccination. The receptors were gathered from an adult in good health.

The rearrangement joins TRBV4-1 to TRBJ2-2; 8 bases are a match to TRBD1. This CDR3 comprises 17 residues. Germline trimming cut 0 bases from V and 4 bases from J; bases unmatched to any gene: 7. Per germline, CDR1 MGHRA and CDR2 YSYEKL. Here the CDR3 reads CASSQDGTGGRTGELFF. The DNA for the CDR3 is TGCGCCAGCAGCCAAGATGGAACAGGGGGACGCACCGGGGAGCTGTTTTTT.

J is TRBJ1-2 and V is TRBV27, with D perhaps TRBD1 (5 bases). V lost 2 bases and J lost 8, with 9 bases in between. The CDR3 is 12 amino acids. Germline V gene sequence: CDR1 MNHEY, CDR2 SMNVEV (reference sequence). CDR3 amino acids: CASSLRTRGYTF. CDR3 sequence (DNA): TGTGCCAGCAGTTTACGGACACGGGGCTACACCTTC.

The gene calls are TRBV7-9 and TRBJ2-5; D gene uncertain. The V gene's germline CDR1 is SEHNR and CDR2 FQNEAQ (reference sequence). The CDR3 is 11 amino acids. V lost 5 bases and J 8 bases, leaving 9 bases between the germline ends. The CDR3 loop reads CASSAGGTQYF. DNA for the CDR3: TGTGCCAGCAGCGCCGGCGGAACCCAGTACTTC.

The rearrangement links TRBV5-1 to TRBJ1-2; TRBD1 aligns across 8 bases. J gave up 5 bases and V 5 bases, and 8 bases lay outside the gene matches. This CDR3 comprises 14 residues. Germline V gene lookup returns CDR1 SGHRS and CDR2 YFSETQ. CDR3 DNA: TGCGCCAGCAGTTACTCTGGACAGGGATATGGCTACACCTTC. Translation gives CASSYSGQGYGYTF.

The chain joins TRBV5-1 to TRBJ2-2; TRBD2 matches 9 bases. Germline V lookup: CDR1 SGHRS, CDR2 YFSETQ. V lost 1 base, J lost 4 bases, and 5 bases stayed unmatched. The CDR3 totals 16 residues. The CDR3 DNA sequence: TGCGCCAGCAGCTTGAGACGTAGCGGGGGCACCGGGGAGCTGTTTTTT. Its translation is CASSLRRSGGTGELFF.

The gene calls are TRBV6-5 and TRBJ1-3, with 12 nucleotides matching TRBD1. V dropped 4 bases and J dropped 5; count of bases not matched to a gene: 3. The length of the CDR3 is 15 residues. Germline-derived CDR1 and CDR2 are MNHEY and SVGAGI. CDR3 nucleotides: TGTGCCAGCAGTTCCGGGACAGGGGGCCGAAACACCATATATTTT. It translates to CASSSGTGGRNTIYF.

V and J are TRBV5-6 and TRBJ2-1, with TRBD2 identical over 12 bases. Trimming cost V 1 base and J 7 bases; bases outside gene matches: 9. The CDR3 has 17 amino acids. Germline V CDR1 and CDR2: SGHDT, YYEEEE. CDR3 in DNA: TGTGCCAGCAGCTTGCTCGGATCTAGCGGGGGGGAGAATGAGCAGTTCTTC. Encoded protein: CASSLLGSSGGENEQFF.

This chain connects TRBV11-2 to TRBJ2-3; no clear D gene. The CDR3 spans 14 residues. V was pared by 2 bases and J by 2 bases, with 8 bases between. Germline CDR1 SGHAT, CDR2 FQNNGV. CDR3: CASSLKWATDTQYF. In nucleotides, the CDR3 is TGTGCCAGCAGCTTAAAGTGGGCCACAGATACGCAGTATTTT.

The chain couples TRBV15 to TRBJ2-1; maybe TRBD2 (5 bases). V gave up 0 bases and J gave up 12 bases, with 12 bases separating them. Germline V CDR1 and CDR2: LNHNV, YYDKDF (reference sequence). There are 13 residues in the CDR3. CDR3: CATSRDRRVRQFF. The CDR3 DNA is TGTGCCACCAGCAGAGATCGGCGGGTGAGGCAGTTCTTC.

The genes are TRBV19 and TRBJ2-7; weak D call: TRBD1 (6 bases). The V and J ends lost 10 bases and 1 base respectively, with 17 bases between them. CDR1 is LNHDA, CDR2 SQIVND, per germline (reference sequence). The CDR3 has 14 residues. The DNA of the CDR3 is TGTGCCACCCAGGAGGCAGGGGATTCCTACGAGCAGTACTTC. This translates into CATQEAGDSYEQYF.

The chain carries TRBV5-6 and TRBJ1-4, with 7 bases that match TRBD1. The J segment lost 4 bases and the V segment lost 4 bases, leaving 7 bases of the junction unmatched. CDR1 and CDR2 from the germline V gene are SGHDT and YYEEEE. The CDR3 spans 15 residues. The CDR3 nucleotides read TGTGCCAGCAGCCAGAAGGACAGGTTTAATGAAAAACTGTTTTTT. Translated, it gives CASSQKDRFNEKLFF. The entire variable domain, with the rest obtained from reference TRBV5-6 and TRBJ1-4, is as follows: DAGVTQSPTHLIKTRGQQVTLRCSPKSGHDTVSWYQQALGQGPQFIFQYYEEEERQRGNFPDRFSGHQFPNYSSELNVNALLLGDSALYLCASSQKDRFNEKLFFGSGTQLSVL.

The chain recombines TRBV18 with TRBJ2-3; 7 nucleotides match TRBD2. The germline gives CDR1 KGHSH, CDR2 LQKENI. There are 13 residues in the CDR3. V was pared by 3 bases and J by 12 bases, with 9 bases of the junction left unmatched. The CDR3 region has the DNA TGTGCCAGCTCACCGGTCCTAGCGGTGATTCAGTATTTT. Translated: CASSPVLAVIQYF.

V is TRBV7-9 and J is TRBJ1-4; D call uncertain. V was cut by 7 bases and J by 8 bases, with 17 bases left in between. The CDR3 extends over 14 amino acids. The germline V gene encodes CDR1 SEHNR and CDR2 FQNEAQ (reference sequence). CDR3 protein: CASTEDGGREKLFF. The DNA of the CDR3 is TGTGCCAGCACCGAGGACGGAGGTAGAGAAAAACTGTTTTTT.

J is TRBJ2-1 and V is TRBV4-1, with a tentative D call TRBD2 (6 bases). This CDR3 spans 16 amino acids. V was trimmed by 1 base and J by 5 bases, leaving 15 bases between them. Germline V gene data show CDR1 as MGHRA and CDR2 as YSYEKL. DNA of the CDR3: TGCGCCAGCAGCCAAGGGGGACTCAAGCACCACAATGAGCAGTTCTTC. This gives the protein CASSQGGLKHHNEQFF.

This clone was found a few times. The J gene is TRBJ1-5, the V gene TRBV13; D might be TRBD1 (6 bases). Germline CDR1 and CDR2: PRHDT and FYEKMQ (reference sequence). V lost 2 bases, J lost 4 bases, and 12 bases lay in between. The CDR3 is 15 residues long. The CDR3 region is CASSLNRRGNQPQHF. CDR3 DNA sequence: TGTGCCAGCAGCTTAAACCGAAGGGGGAATCAGCCCCAGCATTTT.

This chain uses TRBV10-3 with TRBJ2-1; D not certain. Trimming took off 2 bases at V and 11 bases at J, with 13 bases between the two ends. The CDR3 loop spans 13 amino acids. Germline V lookup: CDR1 ENHRY, CDR2 SYGVKD. The DNA of the CDR3 is TGTGCCATCAGTGAGGGGCAAGACTGGAAGCAGTTCTTC. As protein: CAISEGQDWKQFF.

The chain is built from TRBV29-1 and TRBJ2-1; no clear D. Per the germline V gene, CDR1 is SQVTM and CDR2 is ANQGSEA. Trimming stripped 8 bases from V and 5 bases from J, with 16 bases between. CDR3 length equals 13 residues. The CDR3 sequence is CSSSAPRNNEQFF. CDR3 coding DNA: TGCAGCTCAAGCGCGCCCAGAAACAATGAGCAGTTCTTC.

The gene calls are TRBV9 and TRBJ2-4; TRBD1 aligns across 8 bases. The CDR3 has 14 residues. V lost 4 bases to trimming and J lost 5 bases; unmatched junction nucleotides: 5. In germline, CDR1 is SGDLS, CDR2 YYNGEE. This CDR3 is CASSPQGAQNIQYF. The CDR3 bases are TGTGCCAGCAGCCCCCAGGGGGCGCAAAACATTCAGTACTTC.

The chain couples TRBV2 to TRBJ1-5; 7 bases are shared with TRBD1. This CDR3 spans 16 amino acids. CDR1 is SNHLY, CDR2 FYNNEI, per germline. V shed 4 bases and J 4 bases; nucleotides not matched to a gene: 10. The CDR3 is CASSGQGLRANQPQHF. CDR3 bases: TGTGCCAGCAGTGGACAGGGATTGAGGGCGAATCAGCCCCAGCATTTT.

This rearrangement joins TRBV28 to TRBJ1-2; TRBD1 matches 7 bases. Germline V lookup: CDR1 MDHEN, CDR2 SYDVKM. The CDR3 extends over 15 amino acids. V lost 5 bases, J lost 0 bases, and 6 bases stayed unmatched. The CDR3 reads CASSPYRGSNYGYTF. CDR3 DNA: TGTGCCAGCAGTCCCTACAGGGGTTCTAACTATGGCTACACCTTC.

The chain combines TRBV5-1 with TRBJ2-7; D gene uncertain. The CDR3 spans 14 residues. Trimming left V 0 bases short and J 5 bases short, with 12 bases between. Germline loops: CDR1 SGHRS, CDR2 YFSETQ. CDR3 sequence: CASSLVSSDDEQYF. CDR3 in DNA: TGCGCCAGCAGCTTGGTTAGCTCCGACGACGAGCAGTACTTC.

This chain joins TRBV6-2 or TRBV6-3 and TRBJ2-1; 11 nucleotides line up with TRBD2. V was clipped by 1 base and J by 5 bases; unmatched bases: 4. The germline V gene has CDR1 MNHEY and CDR2 SVGEGT. This CDR3 is built from 16 residues. The CDR3 reads CASSYYSGGADNEQFF. The CDR3 nucleotides read TGTGCCAGCAGTTACTATAGCGGGGGGGCTGACAATGAGCAGTTCTTC.

The CDR3 loop reads CASSGTGTYHQPQHF. The CDR3 coding sequence is TGTGCCAGCAGTGGTACAGGGACCTACCATCAGCCCCAGCATTTT. The rearrangement uses TRBV28 and TRBJ1-5; D is perhaps TRBD1 (6 bases). This CDR3 comprises 15 residues. V was clipped by 5 bases and J by 5 bases, with 16 bases between them. Germline loops: CDR1 MDHEN, CDR2 SYDVKM.

This chain uses TRBV9 with TRBJ1-4; TRBD1 aligns across 8 bases. V shed 3 bases and J 3 bases; nucleotides not matched to a gene: 4. CDR3 length: 15 residues. CDR1 SGDLS and CDR2 YYNGEE come from the germline V gene. The CDR3 DNA sequence: TGTGCCAGCAGCGACCCACAGGGGGCTAATGAAAAACTGTTTTTT. Amino acids: CASSDPQGANEKLFF.

This chain joins TRBV19 and TRBJ1-1; D is perhaps TRBD1 (5 bases). Germline-derived CDR1 and CDR2 are LNHDA and SQIVND (reference sequence). This CDR3 contains 13 residues. V was trimmed by 3 bases and J by 11 bases, leaving 16 bases between them. The CDR3 sequence is CASSIRQGDVAFF. CDR3 sequence (DNA): TGTGCCAGTAGTATTCGGCAGGGTGATGTGGCTTTCTTT.

V and J are TRBV9 and TRBJ1-1; D uncertain. Trimming shortened V by 4 bases and J by 3 bases, and 13 bases separated the two germline ends. Germline CDR1 SGDLS, CDR2 YYNGEE. The CDR3 length is 14 residues. The CDR3 loop reads CASSPNTRDTEAFF. The CDR3 DNA reads as TGTGCCAGCAGCCCGAACACGAGGGACACTGAAGCTTTCTTT.

This sequence joins TRBV4-2 and TRBJ2-7; 9 bases map to TRBD1. The CDR3 extends over 14 amino acids. Germline V gene data show CDR1 as LGHNA and CDR2 as YNFKEQ. Trimming took 4 bases from V and 2 from J; bases not matched to a gene: 3. The CDR3 DNA reads as TGTGCCAGCAGCCGGGACAGGGTTCCCTACGAGCAGTACTTC. Amino acids: CASSRDRVPYEQYF.